These 10 T cell receptor beta chains originate from one sample sequenced in a study of cytomegalovirus exposure and HLA in healthy donors. PCR involved 60 Vbeta and 13 Jbeta primers. Data came from immunoSEQ multiplex PCR; TCRdb stores just in-frame clones and leaves some out. Of around 260,000 clones detected, 80% appear once; the ten largest clones hold less than 0.4%. Sequenced material: PBMCs. The source of these receptors is a girl aged 2-10 years in good health and CMV-seronegative.

The chain recombines TRBV6-5 with TRBJ1-6; the D gene is possibly TRBD1 (5 bases). The germline CDR1 and CDR2 sequences are MNHEY and SVGAGI. V lost 0 bases, J lost 4 bases, and 7 bases lay in between. The CDR3 sequence is 15 residues long. The chain's CDR3 is CASSYSRGYNSPLHF. In nucleotides, the CDR3 is TGTGCCAGCAGTTACTCGCGGGGGTATAATTCACCCCTCCACTTT.

There are a few counts of this clone. The V call is TRBV7-2, the J call TRBJ2-1, with 7 nucleotides matching TRBD2. CDR1 is SGHTA, CDR2 FQGNSA, per germline. The CDR3 is 15 residues long. Trimming at V came to 2 bases and at J to 7 bases, leaving 8 bases not matched to a gene. The CDR3 DNA reads TGTGCCAGCAGCTTAATGGTCGGGGGGAAAAATGAGCAGTTCTTC. This gives the protein CASSLMVGGKNEQFF.

This chain joins TRBV7-8 and TRBJ2-5; 8 bases line up with TRBD2. Per germline, CDR1 SGHVS and CDR2 FQNEAQ. The junction had 10 bases not matched to a gene; V was cut back by 5 bases and J by 5 bases. CDR3 length equals 15 residues. The CDR3 region is CASSPRAGAGETQYF. The CDR3 DNA is TGTGCCAGCAGCCCCCGAGCGGGGGCGGGGGAGACCCAGTACTTC.

For the CDR3, the DNA is TGTGCCAGCAGCCCCGACAGGGTCATGCATTCCGGGGAGCTGTTTTTT. Translating it yields CASSPDRVMHSGELFF. The rearrangement uses TRBV7-9 and TRBJ2-2; TRBD1 matches at 7 bases. CDR1 is SEHNR, CDR2 FQNEAQ, per germline (reference sequence). Unmatched junction bases numbered 12, after V lost 5 bases and J lost 6 bases. CDR3 length equals 16 residues.

The genes are TRBV28 and TRBJ2-7; D may be TRBD2 (5 bases). With 5 bases removed from V and 2 bases from J, the gap between germline ends came to 16 bases. Per the germline V gene, CDR1 is MDHEN and CDR2 is SYDVKM. This CDR3 has 15 residues. CDR3 sequence: CASSLSPEAAYEQYF. CDR3 sequence (DNA): TGTGCCAGCAGTCTCTCCCCGGAGGCAGCCTACGAGCAGTACTTC.

The CDR3 sequence: CASSSADQETQYF. CDR3 bases: TGTGCCAGCAGCTCCGCGGACCAAGAGACCCAGTACTTC. The chain combines TRBV7-3 with TRBJ2-5, with unresolved D. This CDR3 is built from 13 residues. Trimming pared 4 bases from V and 0 bases from J, leaving 6 bases between. Germline values: CDR1 SGHTA, CDR2 FQGTGA.

This clone turned up a few times. The chain recombines TRBV5-1 with TRBJ2-1, with D possibly matching TRBD1 (5 bases). The ends were cut back, 6 bases at V and 5 bases at J, with 12 bases in the middle. The CDR3 totals 13 residues. The V gene's germline CDR1 is SGHRS and CDR2 YFSETQ. CDR3 coding DNA: TGCGCCAGCAAGACAGTAACTCACAATGAGCAGTTCTTC. Encoded protein: CASKTVTHNEQFF. The complete variable domain, with remaining parts taken from reference TRBV5-1 and TRBJ2-1, reads KAGVTQTPRYLIKTRGQQVTLSCSPISGHRSVSWYQQTPGQGLQFLFEYFSETQRNKGNFPGRFSGRQFSNSRSEMNVSTLELGDSALYLCASKTVTHNEQFFGPGTRLTVL.

This clone was counted only a few times. The V and J genes are TRBV2 and TRBJ1-5; tentative D call: TRBD1 (5 bases). The CDR3 is 18 residues long. V lost 5 bases and J lost 0, with 20 bases in between. From germline, CDR1 is SNHLY and CDR2 FYNNEI. The CDR3 here is CASSPRGTQIASNQPQHF. The CDR3 DNA reads TGTGCCAGCAGTCCTCGAGGGACTCAAATAGCTAGCAATCAGCCCCAGCATTTT.

The J gene is TRBJ2-1, the V gene TRBV19; 8 bases fit TRBD2. The trim removed 5 bases at V and 5 bases at J, leaving 5 bases unmatched. Germline CDR1 LNHDA, CDR2 SQIVND (reference sequence). The length of the CDR3 is 14 residues. The CDR3 region is CASSPGGRDNEQFF. Here the CDR3 DNA reads TGTGCCAGTAGTCCGGGGGGGAGGGACAATGAGCAGTTCTTC.

The rearrangement joins TRBV2 to TRBJ2-2; 7 nucleotides match TRBD2. Per germline, CDR1 SNHLY and CDR2 FYNNEI. The CDR3 sequence is 15 residues long. V shed 7 bases, J shed 7 bases, and the junction held 12 bases outside the gene matches. CDR3 nucleotide sequence: TGTGCCAGCAATCGGGGGGAGGTTGGGCACGGGGAGCTGTTTTTT. This translates into CASNRGEVGHGELFF.